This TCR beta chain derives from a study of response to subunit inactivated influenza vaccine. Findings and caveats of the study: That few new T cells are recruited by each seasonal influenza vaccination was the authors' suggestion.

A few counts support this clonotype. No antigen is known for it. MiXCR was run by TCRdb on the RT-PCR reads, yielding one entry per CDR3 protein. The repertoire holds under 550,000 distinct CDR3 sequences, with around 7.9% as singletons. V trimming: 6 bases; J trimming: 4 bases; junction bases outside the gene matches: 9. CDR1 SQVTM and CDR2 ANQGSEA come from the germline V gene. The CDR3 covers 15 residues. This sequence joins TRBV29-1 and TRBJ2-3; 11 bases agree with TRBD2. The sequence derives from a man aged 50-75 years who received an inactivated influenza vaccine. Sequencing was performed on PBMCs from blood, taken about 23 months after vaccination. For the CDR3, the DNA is TGCAGCGTGACAATAGCGGGGGGGCCCCCAGATACGCAGTATTTT. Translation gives CSVTIAGGPPDTQYF.